Sequencing of this T cell receptor (beta chain) was carried out in a study of beta chain features in type 1 diabetes. Study conclusions and caveats: Type 1 diabetes patients showed a moderate but significant shortening of TCRB CDR3s in all four CD4+ subsets.

This clone was found a few times. The antigen is unknown. TCRB transcripts that were expressed got sequenced, as all of the isolated RNA had been reverse transcribed. The method was immunoSEQ multiplex PCR; TCRdb's version includes in-frame clones alone and lacks a portion of them. The sample records 390,000 or so clones, roughly 14% being singletons. Germline CDR1 and CDR2: SQVTM and ANQGSEA. Trimming pared 3 bases from V and 0 bases from J, leaving 5 bases between. The CDR3 runs to 13 residues. The receptor was derived from a man aged 25-45 years in good health. The chain has TRBV29-1 and TRBJ2-2; D gene ambiguous. Sequencing used naive CD4+ T cells from blood. The CDR3 region has the DNA TGCAGCGTTGACCCCACGAACACCGGGGAGCTGTTTTTT. Translated, it gives CSVDPTNTGELFF.